This T cell receptor beta chain was documented in a study of beta chain features in type 1 diabetes. In regard to this clone: No antigen is known for it.

All of the isolated RNA was reverse transcribed, so expressed TCRB transcripts were sequenced. Data came from immunoSEQ multiplex PCR; TCRdb stores just in-frame clones and leaves some out. Of around 53,000 clones listed, under 75% are singletons. Study results and caveats: Shorter TCRB CDR3s, moderately but significantly so, marked every one of the four CD4+ subsets in Type 1 diabetes patients.

The ends lost 8 bases at V and 0 bases at J; junction bases unmatched: 12. The CDR3 extends over 17 amino acids. CDR1 and CDR2 (germline): ENHRY, SYGVKD. This receptor was taken from a woman in her thirties with type 1 diabetes. What was sequenced was stem cell memory CD4+ T cells from blood. The chain employs TRBV10-3 and TRBJ2-7, with TRBD2 matching over 11 bases. CDR3: CAIDKRPGLADSYEQYF. In nucleotides, the CDR3 is TGTGCCATCGACAAAAGACCGGGACTAGCGGACTCCTACGAGCAGTACTTC.